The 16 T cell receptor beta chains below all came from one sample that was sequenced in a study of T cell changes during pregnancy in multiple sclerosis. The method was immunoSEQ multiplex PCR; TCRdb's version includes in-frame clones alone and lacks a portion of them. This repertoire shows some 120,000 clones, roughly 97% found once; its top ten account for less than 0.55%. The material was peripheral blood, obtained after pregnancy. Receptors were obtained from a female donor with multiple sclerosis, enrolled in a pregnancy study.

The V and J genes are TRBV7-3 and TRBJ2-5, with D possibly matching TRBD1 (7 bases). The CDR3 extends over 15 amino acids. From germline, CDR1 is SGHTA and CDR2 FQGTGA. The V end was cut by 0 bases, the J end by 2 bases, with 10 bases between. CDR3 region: CASSLTAGQQETQYF. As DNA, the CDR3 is TGTGCCAGCAGCTTAACGGCGGGACAGCAAGAGACCCAGTACTTC. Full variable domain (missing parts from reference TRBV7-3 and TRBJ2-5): GAGVSQTPSNKVTEKGKYVELRCDPISGHTALYWYRQSLGQGPEFLIYFQGTGAADDSGLPNDRFFAVRPEGSVSTLKIQRTERGDSAVYLCASSLTAGQQETQYFGPGTRLLVL.

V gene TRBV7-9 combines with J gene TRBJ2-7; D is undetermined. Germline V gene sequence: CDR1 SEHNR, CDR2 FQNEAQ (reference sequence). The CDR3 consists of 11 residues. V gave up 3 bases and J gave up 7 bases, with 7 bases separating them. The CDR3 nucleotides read TGTGCCAGCAGCTTCGGCGGAGAGCAGTACTTC. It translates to CASSFGGEQYF.

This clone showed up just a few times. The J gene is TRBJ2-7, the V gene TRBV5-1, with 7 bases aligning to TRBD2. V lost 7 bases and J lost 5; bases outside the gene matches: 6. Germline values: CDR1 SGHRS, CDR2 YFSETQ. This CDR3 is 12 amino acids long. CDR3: CASHGEGNEQYF. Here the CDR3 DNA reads TGCGCCAGCCACGGGGAGGGGAACGAGCAGTACTTC.

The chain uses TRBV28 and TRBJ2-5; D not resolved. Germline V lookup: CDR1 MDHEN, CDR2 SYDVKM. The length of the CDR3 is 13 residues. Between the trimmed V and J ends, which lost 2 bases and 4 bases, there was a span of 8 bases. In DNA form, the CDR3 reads TGTGCCAGCAGTTTACGGGTCCCAGAGACCCAGTACTTC. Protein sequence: CASSLRVPETQYF.

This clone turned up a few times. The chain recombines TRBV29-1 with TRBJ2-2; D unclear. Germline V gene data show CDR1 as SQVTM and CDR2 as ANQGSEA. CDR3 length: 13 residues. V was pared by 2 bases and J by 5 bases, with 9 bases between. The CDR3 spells CSVETQRTGELFF. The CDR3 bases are TGCAGCGTTGAAACGCAGCGAACCGGGGAGCTGTTTTTT.

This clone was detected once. The DNA of the CDR3 is TGTGCCAGCAGCCAGGACAACACCTACGAGCAGTACTTC. Translating gives CASSQDNTYEQYF. The chain carries TRBV5-6 and TRBJ2-7, with D perhaps TRBD1 (5 bases). The CDR3 sequence is 13 residues long. V was clipped by 4 bases and J by 2 bases, with 10 bases between them. Germline V lookup: CDR1 SGHDT, CDR2 YYEEEE.

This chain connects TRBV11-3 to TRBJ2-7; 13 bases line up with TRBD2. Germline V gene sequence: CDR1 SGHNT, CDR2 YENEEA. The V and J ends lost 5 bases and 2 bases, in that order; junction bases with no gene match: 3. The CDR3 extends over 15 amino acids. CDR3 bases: TGTGCCAGCAGCCCGGGACTAGCGGGACCCTACGAGCAGTACTTC. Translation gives CASSPGLAGPYEQYF.

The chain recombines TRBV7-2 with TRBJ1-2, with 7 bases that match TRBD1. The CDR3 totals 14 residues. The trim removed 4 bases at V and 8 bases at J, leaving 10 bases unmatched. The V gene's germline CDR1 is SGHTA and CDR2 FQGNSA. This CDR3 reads CASSSLGRGLGYTF. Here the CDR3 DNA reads TGTGCCAGCAGCTCCCTAGGAAGGGGGCTGGGCTACACCTTC.

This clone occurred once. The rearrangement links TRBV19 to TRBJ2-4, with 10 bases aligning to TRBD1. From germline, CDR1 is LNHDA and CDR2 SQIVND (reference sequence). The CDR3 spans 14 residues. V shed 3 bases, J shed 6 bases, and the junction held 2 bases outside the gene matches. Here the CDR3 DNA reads TGTGCCAGTAGTATGACAGGGGGCGTAAACATTCAGTACTTC. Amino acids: CASSMTGGVNIQYF.

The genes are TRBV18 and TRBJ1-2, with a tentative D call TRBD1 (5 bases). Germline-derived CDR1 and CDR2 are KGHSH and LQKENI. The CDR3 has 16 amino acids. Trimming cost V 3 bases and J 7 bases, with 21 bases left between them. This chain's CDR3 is CASSPSQGQRGSGYTF. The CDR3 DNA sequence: TGTGCCAGCTCACCTTCCCAGGGCCAGAGAGGTTCTGGCTACACCTTC.

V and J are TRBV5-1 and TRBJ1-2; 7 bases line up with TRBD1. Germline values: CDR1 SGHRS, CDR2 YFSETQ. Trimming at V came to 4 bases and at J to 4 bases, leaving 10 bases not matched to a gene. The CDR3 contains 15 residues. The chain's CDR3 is CASSLGTAKVYGYTF. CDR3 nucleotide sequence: TGCGCCAGCAGCCTAGGGACAGCGAAGGTCTATGGCTACACCTTC.

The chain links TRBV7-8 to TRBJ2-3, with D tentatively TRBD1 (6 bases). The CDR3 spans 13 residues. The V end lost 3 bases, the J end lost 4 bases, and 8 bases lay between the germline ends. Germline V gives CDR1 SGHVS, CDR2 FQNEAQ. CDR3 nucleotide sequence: TGTGCCAGCAGCTTTACAGGGCCAGATACGCAGTATTTT. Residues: CASSFTGPDTQYF.

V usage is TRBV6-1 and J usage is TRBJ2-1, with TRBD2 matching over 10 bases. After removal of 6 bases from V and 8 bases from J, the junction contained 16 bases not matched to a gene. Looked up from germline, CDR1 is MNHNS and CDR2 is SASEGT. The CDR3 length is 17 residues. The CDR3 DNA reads TGTGCCAGCAGCGAAAGGGGTGATCTAGCGGGAGTAGATGAGCAGTTCTTC. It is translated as CASSERGDLAGVDEQFF.

The chain's CDR3 is CASSVDSIGTLHF. The CDR3 DNA sequence: TGTGCCAGCAGCGTAGACAGTATTGGTACCCTCCACTTT. The chain is built from TRBV25-1 and TRBJ1-6, with D perhaps TRBD1 (5 bases). The CDR3 is made up of 13 amino acids. Germline V gene lookup returns CDR1 MGHDK and CDR2 SYGVNS. Trimming took 6 bases from V and 14 from J, leaving 17 bases between them.

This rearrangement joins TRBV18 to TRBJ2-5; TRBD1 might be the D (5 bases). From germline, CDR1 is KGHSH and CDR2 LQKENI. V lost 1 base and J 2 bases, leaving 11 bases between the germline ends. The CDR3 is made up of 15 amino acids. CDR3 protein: CASSPRQGDQETQYF. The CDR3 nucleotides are TGTGCCAGCTCACCACGTCAGGGCGATCAAGAGACCCAGTACTTC.

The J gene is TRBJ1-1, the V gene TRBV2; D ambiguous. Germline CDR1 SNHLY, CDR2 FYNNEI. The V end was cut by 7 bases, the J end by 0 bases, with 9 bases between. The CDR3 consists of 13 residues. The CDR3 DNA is TGTGCCAGCATATCGTCCCTGAACACTGAAGCTTTCTTT. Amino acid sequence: CASISSLNTEAFF.